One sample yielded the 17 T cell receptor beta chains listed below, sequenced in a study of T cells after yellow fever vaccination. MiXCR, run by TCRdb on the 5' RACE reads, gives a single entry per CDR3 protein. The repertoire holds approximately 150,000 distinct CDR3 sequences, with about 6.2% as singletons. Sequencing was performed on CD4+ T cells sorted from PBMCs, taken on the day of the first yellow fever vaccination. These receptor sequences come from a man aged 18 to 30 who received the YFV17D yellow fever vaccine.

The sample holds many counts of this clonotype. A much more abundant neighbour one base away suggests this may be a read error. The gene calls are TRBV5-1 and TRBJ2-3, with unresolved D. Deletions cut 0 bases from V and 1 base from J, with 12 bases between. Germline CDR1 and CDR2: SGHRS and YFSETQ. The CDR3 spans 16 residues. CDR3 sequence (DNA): TGCGCCAGCAGCTTGGCCTTTCTATCGGGCACAGATACGCAGTATTTT. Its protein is CASSLAFLSGTDTQYF. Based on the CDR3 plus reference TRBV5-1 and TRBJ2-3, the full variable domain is KAGVTQTPRYLIKTRGQQVTLSCSPISGHRSVSWYQQTPGQGLQFLFEYFSETQRNKGNFPGRFSGRQFSNSRSEMNVSTLELGDSALYLCASSLAFLSGTDTQYFGPGTRLTVL.

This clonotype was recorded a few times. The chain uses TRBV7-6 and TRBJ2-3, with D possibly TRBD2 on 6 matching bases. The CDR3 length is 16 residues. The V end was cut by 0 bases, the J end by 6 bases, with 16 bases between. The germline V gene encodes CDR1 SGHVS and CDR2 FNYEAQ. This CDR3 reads CASSLAGSSGLDTQYF. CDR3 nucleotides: TGTGCCAGCAGCTTAGCCGGGAGCTCAGGACTGGATACGCAGTATTTT. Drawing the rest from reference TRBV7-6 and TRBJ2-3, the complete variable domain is GAGVSQSPRYKVTKRGQDVALRCDPISGHVSLYWYRQALGQGPEFLTYFNYEAQQDKSGLPNDRFSAERPEGSISTLTIQRTEQRDSAMYRCASSLAGSSGLDTQYFGPGTRLTVL.

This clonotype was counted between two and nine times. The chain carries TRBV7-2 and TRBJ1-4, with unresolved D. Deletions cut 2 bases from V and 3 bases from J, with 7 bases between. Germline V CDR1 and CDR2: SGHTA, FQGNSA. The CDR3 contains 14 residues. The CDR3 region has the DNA TGTGCCAGCAGCTTAAGTGCATCTAATGAAAAACTGTTTTTT. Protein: CASSLSASNEKLFF.

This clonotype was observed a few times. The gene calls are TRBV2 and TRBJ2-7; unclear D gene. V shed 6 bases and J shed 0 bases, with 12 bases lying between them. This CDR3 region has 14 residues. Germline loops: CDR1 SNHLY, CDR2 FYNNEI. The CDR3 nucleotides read TGTGCCAGCAGCCCGGACCGCTTCTCCTACGAGCAGTACTTC. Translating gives CASSPDRFSYEQYF.

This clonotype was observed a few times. In DNA form, the CDR3 reads TGCAGCGTTGTAAGAGGGGGGGTGAACACTGAAGCTTTCTTT. This encodes CSVVRGGVNTEAFF. The rearrangement joins TRBV29-1 to TRBJ1-1, with D maybe TRBD1 (6 bases). Germline V gene sequence: CDR1 SQVTM, CDR2 ANQGSEA. Trimming cost V 4 bases and J 0 bases, with 12 bases left between them. The CDR3 sequence is 14 residues long.

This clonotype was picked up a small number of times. In DNA, the CDR3 is TGTGCCAGCAGCCCAAATGGGGGGGGCGCGAACACCGGGGAGCTGTTTTTT. Translated: CASSPNGGGANTGELFF. The chain has TRBV7-3 and TRBJ2-2, with a weak D call TRBD2 (7 bases). Germline V gene lookup returns CDR1 SGHTA and CDR2 FQGTGA. The CDR3 contains 17 residues. V was pared by 5 bases and J by 0 bases, with 16 bases between.

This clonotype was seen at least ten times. CDR3 sequence (DNA): TGTGCCAGCAGCGCCCAAGGGCTAGAAGCTGATACGCAGTATTTT. Translated: CASSAQGLEADTQYF. The chain uses TRBV5-8 and TRBJ2-3, with D unclear. V was pared by 4 bases and J by 6 bases, with 18 bases between. There are 15 residues in the CDR3. The V gene's germline CDR1 is SGHTS and CDR2 YDEGEE.

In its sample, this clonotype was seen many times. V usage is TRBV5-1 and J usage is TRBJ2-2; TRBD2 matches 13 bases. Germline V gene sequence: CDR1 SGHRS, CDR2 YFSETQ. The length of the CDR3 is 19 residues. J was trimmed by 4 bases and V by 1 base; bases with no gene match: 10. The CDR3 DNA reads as TGCGCCAGCAGCTTGAGAACTAGCGGGGGGGCCGGGATCACCGGGGAGCTGTTTTTT. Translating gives CASSLRTSGGAGITGELFF.

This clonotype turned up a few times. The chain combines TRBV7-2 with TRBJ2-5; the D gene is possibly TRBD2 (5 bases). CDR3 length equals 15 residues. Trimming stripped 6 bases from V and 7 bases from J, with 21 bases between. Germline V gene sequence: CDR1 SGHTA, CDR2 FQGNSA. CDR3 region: CASRPEVGGHRTQYF. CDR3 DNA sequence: TGTGCCAGCAGGCCCGAGGTCGGCGGGCACCGGACCCAGTACTTC.

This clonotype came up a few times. CDR3 coding DNA: TGTGCCAGCAGTGAAGGAACTGAAGCTTTCTTT. Amino acid sequence: CASSEGTEAFF. The chain joins TRBV25-1 to TRBJ1-1, with no clear D. Germline CDR1 reads MGHDK; CDR2 reads SYGVNS. The germline V and J ends were trimmed by 2 bases and 5 bases, with 3 bases remaining between them. The length of the CDR3 is 11 residues. Supplemented by reference TRBV25-1 and TRBJ1-1, the full variable domain reads EADIYQTPRYLVIGTGKKITLECSQTMGHDKMYWYQQDPGMELHLIHYSYGVNSTEKGDLSSESTVSRIRTEHFPLTLESARPSHTSQYLCASSEGTEAFFGQGTRLTVV.

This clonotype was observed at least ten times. CDR3 in amino acids: CASSSRAKNIQYF. In DNA form, the CDR3 reads TGCGCCAGCAGCAGCAGAGCCAAAAACATTCAGTACTTC. The genes are TRBV5-1 and TRBJ2-4; D unresolved. CDR1 is SGHRS, CDR2 YFSETQ, per germline. Deletions cut 4 bases from V and 0 bases from J, with 5 bases between. The CDR3 totals 13 residues.

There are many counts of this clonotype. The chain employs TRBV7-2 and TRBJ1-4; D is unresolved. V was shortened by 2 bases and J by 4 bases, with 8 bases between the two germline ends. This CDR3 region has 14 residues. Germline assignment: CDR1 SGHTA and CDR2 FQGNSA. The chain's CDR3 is CASSLRRSNEKLFF. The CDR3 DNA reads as TGTGCCAGCAGCTTAAGGAGAAGTAATGAAAAACTGTTTTTT. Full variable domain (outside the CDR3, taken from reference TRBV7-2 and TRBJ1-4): GAGVSQSPSNKVTEKGKDVELRCDPISGHTALYWYRQSLGQGLEFLIYFQGNSAPDKSGLPSDRFSAERTGGSVSTLTIQRTQQEDSAVYLCASSLRRSNEKLFFGSGTQLSVL.

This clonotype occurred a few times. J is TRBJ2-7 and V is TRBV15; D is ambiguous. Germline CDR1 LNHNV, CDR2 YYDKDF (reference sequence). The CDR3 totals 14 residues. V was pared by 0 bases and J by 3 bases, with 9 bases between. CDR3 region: CATSRDRGNYEQYV. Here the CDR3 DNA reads TGTGCCACCAGCAGAGATCGTGGAAACTACGAGCAGTACGTC.

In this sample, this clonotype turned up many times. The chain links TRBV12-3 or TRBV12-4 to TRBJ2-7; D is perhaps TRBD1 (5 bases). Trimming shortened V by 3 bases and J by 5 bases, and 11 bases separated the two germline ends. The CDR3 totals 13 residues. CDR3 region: CASSLGLVNEQYV. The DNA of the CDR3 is TGTGCCAGCAGTTTGGGGCTAGTTAACGAGCAGTACGTC.

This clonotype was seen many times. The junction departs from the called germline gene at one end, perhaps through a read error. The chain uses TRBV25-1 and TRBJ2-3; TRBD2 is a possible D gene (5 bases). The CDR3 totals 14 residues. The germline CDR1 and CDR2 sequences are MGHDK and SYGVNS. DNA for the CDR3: TGTGCCAGCAGTGAAGGGAGTAGCATAGATACGCAGTATTTT. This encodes CASSEGSSIDTQYF.

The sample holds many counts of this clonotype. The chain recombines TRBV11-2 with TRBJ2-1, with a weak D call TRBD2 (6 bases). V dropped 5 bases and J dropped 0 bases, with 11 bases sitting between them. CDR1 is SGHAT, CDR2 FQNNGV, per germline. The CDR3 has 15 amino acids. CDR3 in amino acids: CASSPRGTSYNEQFF. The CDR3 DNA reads TGTGCCAGCAGCCCACGGGGGACCTCCTACAATGAGCAGTTCTTC. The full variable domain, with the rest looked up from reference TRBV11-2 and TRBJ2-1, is EAGVAQSPRYKIIEKRQSVAFWCNPISGHATLYWYQQILGQGPKLLIQFQNNGVVDDSQLPKDRFSAERLKGVDSTLKIQPAKLEDSAVYLCASSPRGTSYNEQFFGPGTRLTVL.

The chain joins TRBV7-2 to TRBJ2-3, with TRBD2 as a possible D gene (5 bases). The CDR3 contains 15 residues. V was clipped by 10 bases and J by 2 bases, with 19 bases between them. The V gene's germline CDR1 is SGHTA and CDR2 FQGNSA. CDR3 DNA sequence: TGTGCCACCCAACGGCTACCGACTACCACAGATACGCAGTATTTT. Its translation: CATQRLPTTTDTQYF.